Presented here are 5 T cell receptor beta chains from one specimen sequenced in a study of blood T cell repertoires in COVID-19. This table comes from immunoSEQ multiplex PCR, and its TCRdb copy is limited to in-frame clones, with some not included. The table shows around 220,000 clones, with approximately 79% occurring only once. The sequencing input was peripheral blood. The receptors come from a woman in her thirties or forties with active or convalescent COVID-19.

The rearrangement uses TRBV10-3 and TRBJ1-1; D is ambiguous. Germline CDR1 ENHRY, CDR2 SYGVKD. CDR3 size: 14 residues. V lost 2 bases and J 2 bases, leaving 9 bases between the germline ends. Here the CDR3 DNA reads TGTGCCATCAGTGAGAGACTCAGTAACACTGAAGCTTTCTTT. Its protein is CAISERLSNTEAFF.

The V gene is TRBV19, the J gene TRBJ1-5; 7 bases agree with TRBD1. V shed 4 bases, J shed 3 bases, and the junction held 6 bases outside the gene matches. Germline CDR1 is LNHDA and CDR2 is SQIVND (reference sequence). The CDR3 loop spans 15 amino acids. The CDR3 reads CASSTQGEANQPQHF. The CDR3 nucleotides are TGTGCCAGTAGTACCCAGGGGGAGGCCAATCAGCCCCAGCATTTT. The entire variable domain, with the rest obtained from reference TRBV19 and TRBJ1-5, is as follows: DGGITQSPKYLFRKEGQNVTLSCEQNLNHDAMYWYRQDPGQGLRLIYYSQIVNDFQKGDIAEGYSVSREKKESFPLTVTSAQKNPTAFYLCASSTQGEANQPQHFGDGTRLSIL.

This rearrangement joins TRBV7-9 to TRBJ1-2; 7 bases line up with TRBD1. Unmatched junction bases numbered 8, after V lost 3 bases and J lost 4 bases. Germline CDR1 reads SEHNR; CDR2 reads FQNEAQ (reference sequence). The CDR3 covers 15 residues. CDR3 region: CASSFDRAPFYGYTF. DNA of the CDR3: TGTGCCAGCAGCTTTGACAGGGCCCCTTTCTATGGCTACACCTTC.

The V and J genes are TRBV27 and TRBJ2-5; 12 bases agree with TRBD1. V lost 3 bases to trimming and J lost 2 bases; unmatched junction nucleotides: 4. CDR3 length: 16 residues. Germline V gene data show CDR1 as MNHEY and CDR2 as SMNVEV (reference sequence). The CDR3 spells CASSLGQGAPQETQYF. CDR3 in DNA: TGTGCCAGCAGTTTGGGACAGGGGGCGCCACAAGAGACCCAGTACTTC.

The chain carries TRBV27 and TRBJ2-7; D possibly corresponds to TRBD2 (6 bases). Between the trimmed V and J ends, which lost 5 bases and 0 bases, there was a span of 14 bases. CDR1 is MNHEY, CDR2 SMNVEV, per germline (reference sequence). The CDR3 is 15 residues long. CDR3 residues: CASSLSGVFSYEQYF. The CDR3, as DNA: TGTGCCAGCAGTCTTTCGGGGGTCTTCTCCTACGAGCAGTACTTC.